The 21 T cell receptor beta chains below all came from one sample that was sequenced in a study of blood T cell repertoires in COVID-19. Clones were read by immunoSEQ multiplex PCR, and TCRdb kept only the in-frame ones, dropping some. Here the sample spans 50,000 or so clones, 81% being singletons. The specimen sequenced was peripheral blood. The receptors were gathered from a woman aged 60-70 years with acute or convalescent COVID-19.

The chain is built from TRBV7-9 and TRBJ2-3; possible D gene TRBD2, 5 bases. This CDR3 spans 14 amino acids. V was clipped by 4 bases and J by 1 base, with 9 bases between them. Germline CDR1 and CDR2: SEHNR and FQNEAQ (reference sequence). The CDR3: CASSWRVGTDTQYF. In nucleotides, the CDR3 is TGTGCCAGCAGCTGGCGGGTTGGCACAGATACGCAGTATTTT.

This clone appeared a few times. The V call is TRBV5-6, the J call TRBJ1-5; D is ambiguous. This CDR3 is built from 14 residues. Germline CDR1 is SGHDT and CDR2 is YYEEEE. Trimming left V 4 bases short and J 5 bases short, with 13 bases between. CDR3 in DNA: TGTGCCAGCAGCGCGACGGGAGGATATCAGCCCCAGCATTTT. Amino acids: CASSATGGYQPQHF.

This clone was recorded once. CDR3 nucleotide sequence: TGCGCCAGCAGCCAAGATCACGGGTTCGGCACGATCTATGGCTACACCTTC. Protein: CASSQDHGFGTIYGYTF. The chain joins TRBV4-1 to TRBJ1-2, with D unclear. Trimming took 0 bases from V and 4 from J, leaving 18 bases between them. This CDR3 is 17 amino acids long. Germline CDR1 reads MGHRA; CDR2 reads YSYEKL.

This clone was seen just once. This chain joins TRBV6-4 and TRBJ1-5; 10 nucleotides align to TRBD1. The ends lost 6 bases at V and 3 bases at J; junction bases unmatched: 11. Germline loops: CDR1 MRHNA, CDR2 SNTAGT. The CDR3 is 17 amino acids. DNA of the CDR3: TGTGCCAGCAGCTTGCCCGGGACAGGGGCCCCCAATCAGCCCCAGCATTTT. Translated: CASSLPGTGAPNQPQHF.

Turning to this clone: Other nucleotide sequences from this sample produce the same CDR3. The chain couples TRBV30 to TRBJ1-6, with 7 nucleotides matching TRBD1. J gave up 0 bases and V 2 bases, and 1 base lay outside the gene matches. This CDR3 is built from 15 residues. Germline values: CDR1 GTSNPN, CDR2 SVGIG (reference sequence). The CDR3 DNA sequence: TGTGCCTGGAGTCCAGGGGGCTCCTATAATTCACCCCTCCACTTT. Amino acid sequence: CAWSPGGSYNSPLHF.

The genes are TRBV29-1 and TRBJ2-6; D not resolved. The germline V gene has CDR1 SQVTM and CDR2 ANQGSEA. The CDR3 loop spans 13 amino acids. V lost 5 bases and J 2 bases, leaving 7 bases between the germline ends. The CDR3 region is CSVLSTGANVLTF. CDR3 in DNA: TGCAGCGTTCTATCTACTGGGGCCAACGTCCTGACTTTC.

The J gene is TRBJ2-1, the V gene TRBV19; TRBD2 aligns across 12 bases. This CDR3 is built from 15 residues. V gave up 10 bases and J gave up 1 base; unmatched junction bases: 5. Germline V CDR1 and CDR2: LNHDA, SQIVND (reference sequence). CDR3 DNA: TGTGCCACCGCGACTAGCGGGGGATCCTACAATGAGCAGTTCTTC. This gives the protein CATATSGGSYNEQFF.

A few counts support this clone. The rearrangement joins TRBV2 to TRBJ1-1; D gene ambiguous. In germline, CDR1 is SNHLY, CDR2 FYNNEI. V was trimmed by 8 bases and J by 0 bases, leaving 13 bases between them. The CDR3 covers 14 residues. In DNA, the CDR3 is TGTGCCAGCGGAGGGCAACTAATGAACACTGAAGCTTTCTTT. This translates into CASGGQLMNTEAFF. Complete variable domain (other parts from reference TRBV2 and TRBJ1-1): EPEVTQTPSHQVTQMGQEVILRCVPISNHLYFYWYRQILGQKVEFLVSFYNNEISEKSEIFDDQFSVERPDGSNFTLKIRSTKLEDSAMYFCASGGQLMNTEAFFGQGTRLTVV.

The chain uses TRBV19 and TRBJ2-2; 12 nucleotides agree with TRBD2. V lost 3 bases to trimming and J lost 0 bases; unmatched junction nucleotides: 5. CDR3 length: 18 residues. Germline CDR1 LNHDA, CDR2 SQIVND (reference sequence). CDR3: CASSIVRLAGANTGELFF. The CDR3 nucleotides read TGTGCCAGTAGTATCGTTCGACTAGCGGGAGCGAACACCGGGGAGCTGTTTTTT.

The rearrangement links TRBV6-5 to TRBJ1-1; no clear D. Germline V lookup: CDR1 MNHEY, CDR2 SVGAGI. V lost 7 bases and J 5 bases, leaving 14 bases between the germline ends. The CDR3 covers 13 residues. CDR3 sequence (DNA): TGTGCCAGCATTAACAGCCCTCGGACTGAAGCTTTCTTT. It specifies CASINSPRTEAFF.

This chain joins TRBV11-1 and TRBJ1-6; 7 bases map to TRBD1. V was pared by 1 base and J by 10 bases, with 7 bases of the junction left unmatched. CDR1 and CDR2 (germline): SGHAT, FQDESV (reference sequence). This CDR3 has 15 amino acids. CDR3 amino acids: CASSLVAGGKSPLHF. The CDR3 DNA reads TGTGCCAGCAGCTTAGTGGCAGGGGGTAAATCACCCCTCCACTTT.

CDR3 nucleotide sequence: TGTGCCAGCAGCTCAACGACAGGGTATGTGATCTACGAGCAGTACTTC. Protein sequence: CASSSTTGYVIYEQYF. The rearrangement joins TRBV7-9 to TRBJ2-7, with TRBD1 identical over 7 bases. Germline CDR1 is SEHNR and CDR2 is FQNEAQ (reference sequence). The J segment lost 3 bases and the V segment lost 4 bases, leaving 12 bases of the junction unmatched. This CDR3 is 16 amino acids long.

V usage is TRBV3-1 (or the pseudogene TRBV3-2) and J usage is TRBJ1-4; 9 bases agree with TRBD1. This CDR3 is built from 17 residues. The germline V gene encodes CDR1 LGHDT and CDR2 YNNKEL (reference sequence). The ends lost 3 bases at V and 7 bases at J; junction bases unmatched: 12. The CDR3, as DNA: TGTGCCAGCAGCCACGGGACAGGGAGGATGGCTGGTGAAAAACTGTTTTTT. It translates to CASSHGTGRMAGEKLFF.

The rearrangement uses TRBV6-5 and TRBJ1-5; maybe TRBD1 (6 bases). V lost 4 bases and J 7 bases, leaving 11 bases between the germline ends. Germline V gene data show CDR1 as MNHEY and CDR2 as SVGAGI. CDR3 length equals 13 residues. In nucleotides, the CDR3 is TGTGCCAGCAGTTTGCAACAGGGCCAGCCCCAGCATTTT. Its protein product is CASSLQQGQPQHF.

The CDR3 coding sequence is TGTGCCACAAGGGACAAATTTAGCACTGAAGCTTTCTTT. It translates to CATRDKFSTEAFF. The chain is built from TRBV10-3 and TRBJ1-1; the D gene is possibly TRBD1 (6 bases). Per germline, CDR1 ENHRY and CDR2 SYGVKD. V was trimmed by 10 bases and J by 4 bases, leaving 16 bases between them. The CDR3 has 13 residues.

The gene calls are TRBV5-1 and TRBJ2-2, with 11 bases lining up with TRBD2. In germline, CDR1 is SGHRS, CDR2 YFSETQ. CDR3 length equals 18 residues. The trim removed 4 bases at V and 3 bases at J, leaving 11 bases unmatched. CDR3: CASSPGTSGVRDTGELFF. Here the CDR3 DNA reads TGCGCCAGCAGCCCGGGGACTAGCGGCGTTCGGGACACCGGGGAGCTGTTTTTT.

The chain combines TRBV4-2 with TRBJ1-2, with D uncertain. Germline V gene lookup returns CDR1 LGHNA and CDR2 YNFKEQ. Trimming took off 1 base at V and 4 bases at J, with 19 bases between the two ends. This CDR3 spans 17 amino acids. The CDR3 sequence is CASSQGWATTSPYGYTF. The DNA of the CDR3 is TGTGCCAGCAGCCAAGGCTGGGCAACAACCTCTCCCTATGGCTACACCTTC.

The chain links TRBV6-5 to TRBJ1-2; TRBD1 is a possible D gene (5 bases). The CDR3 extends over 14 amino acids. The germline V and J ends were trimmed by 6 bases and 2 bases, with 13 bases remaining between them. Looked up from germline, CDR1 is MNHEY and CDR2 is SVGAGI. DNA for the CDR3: TGTGCCAGCAGAACCCAGACAGCAAACTATGGCTACACCTTC. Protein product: CASRTQTANYGYTF.

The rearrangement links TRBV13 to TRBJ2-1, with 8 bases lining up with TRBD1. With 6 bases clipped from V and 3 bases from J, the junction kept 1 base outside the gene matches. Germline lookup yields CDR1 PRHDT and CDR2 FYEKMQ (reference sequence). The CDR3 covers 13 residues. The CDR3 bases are TGTGCCAGCAGGGACAGGGTCTACAATGAGCAGTTCTTC. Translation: CASRDRVYNEQFF.

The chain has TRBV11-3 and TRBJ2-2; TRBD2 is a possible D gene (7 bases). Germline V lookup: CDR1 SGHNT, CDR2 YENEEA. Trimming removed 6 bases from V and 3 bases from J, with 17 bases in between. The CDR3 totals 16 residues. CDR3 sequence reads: CASRPGGGADTGELFF. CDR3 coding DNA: TGTGCCAGCAGACCCGGCGGGGGCGCCGACACCGGGGAGCTGTTTTTT.

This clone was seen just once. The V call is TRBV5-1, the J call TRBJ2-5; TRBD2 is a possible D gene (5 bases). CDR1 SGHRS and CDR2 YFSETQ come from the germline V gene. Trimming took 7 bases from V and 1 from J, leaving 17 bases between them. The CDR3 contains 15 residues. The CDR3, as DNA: TGCGCCAGCCGTTCCACTAGTAATTCCCAAGAGACCCAGTACTTC. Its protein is CASRSTSNSQETQYF.